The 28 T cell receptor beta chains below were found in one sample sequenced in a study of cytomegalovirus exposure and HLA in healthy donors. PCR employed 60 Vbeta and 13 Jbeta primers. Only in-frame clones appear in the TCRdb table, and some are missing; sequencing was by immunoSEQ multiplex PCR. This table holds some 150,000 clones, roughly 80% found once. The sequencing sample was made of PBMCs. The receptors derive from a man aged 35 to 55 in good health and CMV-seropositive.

This CDR3 reads CASSWETGNSPLHF. In DNA form, the CDR3 reads TGTGCCAGCAGCTGGGAGACAGGGAATTCACCCCTCCACTTT. This chain uses TRBV7-8 with TRBJ1-6, with 7 bases matching TRBD1. CDR3 length equals 14 residues. Unmatched junction bases numbered 4, after V lost 4 bases and J lost 7 bases. Germline V gives CDR1 SGHVS, CDR2 FQNEAQ.

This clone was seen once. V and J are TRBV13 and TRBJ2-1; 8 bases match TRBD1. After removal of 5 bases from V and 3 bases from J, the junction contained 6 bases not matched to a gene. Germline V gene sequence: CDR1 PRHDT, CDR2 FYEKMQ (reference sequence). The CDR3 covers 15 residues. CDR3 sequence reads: CASSPPDRDYNEQFF. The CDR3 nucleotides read TGTGCCAGCAGCCCCCCGGACAGGGACTACAATGAGCAGTTCTTC.

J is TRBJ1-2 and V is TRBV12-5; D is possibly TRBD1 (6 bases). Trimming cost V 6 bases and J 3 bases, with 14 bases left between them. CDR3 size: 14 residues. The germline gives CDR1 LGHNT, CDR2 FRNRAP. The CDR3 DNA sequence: TGTGCTAGTGGCCGGGCAGACAGGTACTATGGCTACACCTTC. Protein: CASGRADRYYGYTF.

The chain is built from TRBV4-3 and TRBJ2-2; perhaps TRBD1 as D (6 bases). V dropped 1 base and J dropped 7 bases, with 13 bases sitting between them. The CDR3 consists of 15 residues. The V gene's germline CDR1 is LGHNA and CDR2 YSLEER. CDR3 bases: TGCGCCAGCAGCCAAGGAACAGGGTACTACGGGGAGCTGTTTTTT. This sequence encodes CASSQGTGYYGELFF.

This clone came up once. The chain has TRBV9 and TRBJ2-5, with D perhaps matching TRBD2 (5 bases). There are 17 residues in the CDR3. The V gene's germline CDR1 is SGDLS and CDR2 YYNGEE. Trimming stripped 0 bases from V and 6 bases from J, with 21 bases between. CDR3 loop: CASSVGSTTRAAKTQYF. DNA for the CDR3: TGTGCCAGCAGCGTAGGCTCGACTACTAGAGCCGCCAAGACCCAGTACTTC.

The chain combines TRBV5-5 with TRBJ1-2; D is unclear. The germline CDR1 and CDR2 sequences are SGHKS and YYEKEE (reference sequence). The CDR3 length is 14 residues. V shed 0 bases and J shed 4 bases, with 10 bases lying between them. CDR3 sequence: CASSLEAAPYGYTF. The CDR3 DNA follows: TGTGCCAGCAGCTTGGAGGCGGCTCCCTATGGCTACACCTTC.

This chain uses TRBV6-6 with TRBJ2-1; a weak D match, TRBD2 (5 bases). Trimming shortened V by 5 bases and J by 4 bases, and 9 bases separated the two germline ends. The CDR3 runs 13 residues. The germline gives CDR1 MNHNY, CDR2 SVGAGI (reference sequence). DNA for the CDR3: TGTGCCAGCAGTCCGGGAAAATACAATGAGCAGTTCTTC. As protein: CASSPGKYNEQFF.

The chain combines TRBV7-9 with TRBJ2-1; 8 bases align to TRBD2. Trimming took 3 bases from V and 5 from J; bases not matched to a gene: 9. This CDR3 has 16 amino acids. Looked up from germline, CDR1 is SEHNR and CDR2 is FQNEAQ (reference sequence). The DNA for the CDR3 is TGTGCCAGCAGCTTGCGGACTAGCAGGGTAGACAATGAGCAGTTCTTC. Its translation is CASSLRTSRVDNEQFF.

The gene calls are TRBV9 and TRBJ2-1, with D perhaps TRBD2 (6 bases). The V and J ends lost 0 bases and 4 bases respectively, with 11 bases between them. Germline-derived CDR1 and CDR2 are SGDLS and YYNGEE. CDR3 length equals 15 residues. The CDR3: CASSVAGSLYNEQFF. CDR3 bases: TGTGCCAGCAGCGTAGCCGGGAGCTTATACAATGAGCAGTTCTTC.

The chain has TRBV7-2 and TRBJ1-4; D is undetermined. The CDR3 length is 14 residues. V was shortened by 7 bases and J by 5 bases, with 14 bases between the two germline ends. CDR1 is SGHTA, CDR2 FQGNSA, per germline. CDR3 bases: TGTGCCAGCAAAGAGGGCCAGAGCAATGAAAAACTGTTTTTT. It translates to CASKEGQSNEKLFF.

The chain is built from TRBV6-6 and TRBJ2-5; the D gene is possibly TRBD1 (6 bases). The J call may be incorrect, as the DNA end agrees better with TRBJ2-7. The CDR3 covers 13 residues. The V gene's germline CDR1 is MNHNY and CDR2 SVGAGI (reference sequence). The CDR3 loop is CASRSAGVGEQYF. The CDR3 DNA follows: TGTGCCAGCAGATCAGCAGGGGTAGGCGAGCAGTACTTC.

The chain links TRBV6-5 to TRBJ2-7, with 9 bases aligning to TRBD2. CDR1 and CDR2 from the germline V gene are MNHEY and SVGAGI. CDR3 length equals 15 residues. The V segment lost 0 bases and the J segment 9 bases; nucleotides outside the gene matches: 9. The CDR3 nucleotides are TGTGCCAGCAGTTACTCGGGTAGCGGGAGCTCAGGGCAGTACTTC. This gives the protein CASSYSGSGSSGQYF.

The CDR3: CASSPPSRGDTQYF. The CDR3 nucleotides read TGTGCCAGCTCACCCCCCTCAAGGGGGGATACGCAGTATTTT. The chain carries TRBV18 and TRBJ2-3; a weak D match, TRBD1 (6 bases). V was cut by 3 bases and J by 6 bases, with 13 bases left in between. The CDR3 contains 14 residues. Looked up from germline, CDR1 is KGHSH and CDR2 is LQKENI.

CDR3 sequence reads: CASNRGGNTEAFF. CDR3 nucleotides: TGTGCCAGCAACCGAGGGGGCAACACTGAAGCTTTCTTT. The chain recombines TRBV7-9 with TRBJ1-1, with TRBD1 matching over 7 bases. The V gene's germline CDR1 is SEHNR and CDR2 FQNEAQ (reference sequence). Trimming at V came to 7 bases and at J to 2 bases, leaving 4 bases not matched to a gene. CDR3 length: 13 amino acids.

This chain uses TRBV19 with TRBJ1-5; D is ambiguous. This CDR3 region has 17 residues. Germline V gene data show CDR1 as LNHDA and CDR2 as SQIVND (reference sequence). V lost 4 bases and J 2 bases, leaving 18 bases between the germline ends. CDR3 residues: CASSTSSRGAGNQPQHF. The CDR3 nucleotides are TGTGCCAGTAGTACCTCGAGTCGGGGTGCGGGCAATCAGCCCCAGCATTTT.

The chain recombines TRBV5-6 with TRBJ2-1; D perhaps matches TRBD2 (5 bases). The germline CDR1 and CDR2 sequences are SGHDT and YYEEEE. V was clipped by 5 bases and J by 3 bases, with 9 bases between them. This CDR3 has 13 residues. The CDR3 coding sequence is TGTGCCAGCAGGGTCGGGGTCTACAATGAGCAGTTCTTC. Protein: CASRVGVYNEQFF.

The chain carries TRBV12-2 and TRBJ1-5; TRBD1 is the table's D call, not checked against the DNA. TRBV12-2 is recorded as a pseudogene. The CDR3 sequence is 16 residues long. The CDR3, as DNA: TGTGCAAGTCGCTTGCACAGGGGGCCTAGCAATCAGCCCCAGCATTTT. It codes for CASRLHRGPSNQPQHF.

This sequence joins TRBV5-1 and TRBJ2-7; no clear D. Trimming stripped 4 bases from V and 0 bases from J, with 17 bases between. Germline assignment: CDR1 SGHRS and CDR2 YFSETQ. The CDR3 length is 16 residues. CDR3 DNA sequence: TGCGCCAGCAGCCAAACTCCCGAATCGAGCTCCTACGAGCAGTACTTC. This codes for CASSQTPESSSYEQYF.

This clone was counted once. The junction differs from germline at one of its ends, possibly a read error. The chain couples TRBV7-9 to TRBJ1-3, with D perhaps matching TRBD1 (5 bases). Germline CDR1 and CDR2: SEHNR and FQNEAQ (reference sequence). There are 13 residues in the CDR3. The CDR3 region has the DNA TGTGCCAGCAGCCCCGACCCTTTTAGGCAGGGCCATTTT. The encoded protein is CASSPDPFRQGHF.

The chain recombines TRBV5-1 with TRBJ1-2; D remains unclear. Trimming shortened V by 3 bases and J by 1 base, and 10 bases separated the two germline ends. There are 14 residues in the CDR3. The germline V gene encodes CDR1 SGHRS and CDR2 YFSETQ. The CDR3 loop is CASSYSGLNYGYTF. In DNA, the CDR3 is TGCGCCAGCAGCTACAGCGGACTTAACTATGGCTACACCTTC.

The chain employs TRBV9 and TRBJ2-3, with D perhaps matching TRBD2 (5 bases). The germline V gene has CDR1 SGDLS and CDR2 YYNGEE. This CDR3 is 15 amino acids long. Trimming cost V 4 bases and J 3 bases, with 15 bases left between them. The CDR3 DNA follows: TGTGCCAGCAGCCTTTATGGGGAGAGAACAGATACGCAGTATTTT. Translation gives CASSLYGERTDTQYF. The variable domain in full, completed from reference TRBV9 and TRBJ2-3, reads DSGVTQTPKHLITATGQRVTLRCSPRSGDLSVYWYQQSLDQGLQFLIQYYNGEERAKGNILERFSAQQFPDLHSELNLSSLELGDSALYFCASSLYGERTDTQYFGPGTRLTVL.

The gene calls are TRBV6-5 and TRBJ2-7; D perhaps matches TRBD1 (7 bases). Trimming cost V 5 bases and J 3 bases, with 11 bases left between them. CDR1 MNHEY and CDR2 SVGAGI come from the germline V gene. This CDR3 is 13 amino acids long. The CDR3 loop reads CASSLQGGYEQYF. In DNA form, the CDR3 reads TGTGCCAGCAGTCTTCAGGGGGGCTACGAGCAGTACTTC.

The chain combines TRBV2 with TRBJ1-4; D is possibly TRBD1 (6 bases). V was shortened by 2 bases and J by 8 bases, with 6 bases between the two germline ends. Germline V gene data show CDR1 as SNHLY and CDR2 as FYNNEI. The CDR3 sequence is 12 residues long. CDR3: CASSEQGEKLFF. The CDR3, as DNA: TGTGCCAGCAGTGAACAGGGGGAAAAACTGTTTTTT.

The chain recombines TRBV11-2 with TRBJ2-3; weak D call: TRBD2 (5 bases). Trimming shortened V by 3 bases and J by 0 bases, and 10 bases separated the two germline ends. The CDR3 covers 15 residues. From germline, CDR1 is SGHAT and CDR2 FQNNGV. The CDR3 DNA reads TGTGCCAGCAGCTTCAAGCGGCCTAGCACAGATACGCAGTATTTT. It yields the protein CASSFKRPSTDTQYF.

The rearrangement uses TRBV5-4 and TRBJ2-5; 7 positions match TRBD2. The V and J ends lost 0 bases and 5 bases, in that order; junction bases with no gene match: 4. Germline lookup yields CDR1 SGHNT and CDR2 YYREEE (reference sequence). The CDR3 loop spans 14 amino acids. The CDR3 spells CASSLGGGRETQYF. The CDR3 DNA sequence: TGTGCCAGCAGCTTGGGGGGGGGACGTGAGACCCAGTACTTC.

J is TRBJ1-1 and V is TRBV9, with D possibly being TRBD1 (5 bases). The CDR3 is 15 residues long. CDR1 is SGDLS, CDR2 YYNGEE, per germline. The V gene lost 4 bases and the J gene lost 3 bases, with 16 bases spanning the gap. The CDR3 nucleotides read TGTGCCAGCAGCCCCTGGGGAGGAGGGGACACTGAAGCTTTCTTT. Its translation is CASSPWGGGDTEAFF. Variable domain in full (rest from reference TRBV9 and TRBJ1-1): DSGVTQTPKHLITATGQRVTLRCSPRSGDLSVYWYQQSLDQGLQFLIQYYNGEERAKGNILERFSAQQFPDLHSELNLSSLELGDSALYFCASSPWGGGDTEAFFGQGTRLTVV.

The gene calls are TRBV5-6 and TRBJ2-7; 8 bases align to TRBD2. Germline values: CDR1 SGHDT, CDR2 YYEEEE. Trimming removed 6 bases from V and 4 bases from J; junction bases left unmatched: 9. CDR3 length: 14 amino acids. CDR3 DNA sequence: TGTGCCAGCACCTACGGGGGGGCCTCGTACGAGCAGTACTTC. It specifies CASTYGGASYEQYF.

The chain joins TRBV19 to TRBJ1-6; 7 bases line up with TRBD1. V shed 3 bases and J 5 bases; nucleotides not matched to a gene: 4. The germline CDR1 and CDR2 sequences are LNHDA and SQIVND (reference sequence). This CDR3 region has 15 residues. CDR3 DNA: TGTGCCAGTAGTATCGGGACAGTTAATAATTCACCCCTCCACTTT. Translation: CASSIGTVNNSPLHF.